Listed below are T cell receptor beta chains from one sample, sequenced in a study of CD8+ T cells in alopecia areata. TCRdb's table, derived via immunoSEQ multiplex PCR, lists solely in-frame clones and lacks some. The repertoire holds about 200,000 clones, with 50% to 65% as singletons. Material: CD4+ T cells sorted from blood, obtained at week 0. All receptors derive from a human donor with alopecia areata. Both conserved end residues are part of each CDR3. D genes are given only for firm matches. A clone size is listed for some rows: how often the clone was seen (once, few, many), or a class if it is expanded.

j_call clone_size v_call d_call cdr3_aa cdr3_nt
TRBJ2-3 - TRBV7-7 TRBD1 CASSPTGVPTDTQYF TGTGCTAGCAGTCCAACAGGGGTCCCCACAGATACGCAGTATTTT
TRBJ2-7 - TRBV15 - CATSRLDYEQYF TGTGCCACCAGCAGATTGGACTACGAGCAGTACTTC
TRBJ2-2 - TRBV5-4 TRBD1 CASSLARGRTTGELFF TGTGCCAGCAGCTTGGCCAGGGGGCGCACCACCGGGGAGCTGTTTTTT
TRBJ2-7 - TRBV11-1 - CASSLKTSGSYEQYF TGTGCCAGCAGCTTAAAGACTAGTGGATCCTACGAGCAGTACTTC
TRBJ1-1 - TRBV18 - CASSPFMGTEAFF TGTGCCAGCTCACCATTCATGGGAACTGAAGCTTTCTTT
TRBJ1-1 - TRBV20-1 - CSAREVTEAFF TGCAGTGCTAGAGAAGTCACTGAAGCTTTCTTT
TRBJ2-6 - TRBV4-2 TRBD1 CASSQERQGAGANVLTF TGTGCCAGCAGCCAAGAAAGACAGGGTGCTGGGGCCAACGTCCTGACTTTC
TRBJ2-1 few TRBV11-2 TRBD2 CASSIQRGEQFF TGTGCCAGCAGCATCCAGCGGGGGGAGCAGTTCTTC
TRBJ2-1 - TRBV9 - CASSVEVLPLYNEQFF TGTGCCAGCAGCGTAGAAGTCCTACCCCTCTACAATGAGCAGTTCTTC
TRBJ1-6 many TRBV19 TRBD1 CASSTGQGGLRSPLHF TGTGCCAGTAGTACCGGACAGGGAGGATTGAGATCACCCCTCCACTTT
TRBJ1-5 - TRBV30 - CAWSPPSTFNQPQHF TGTGCCTGGAGCCCCCCCAGCACCTTCAATCAGCCCCAGCATTTT
TRBJ1-1 - TRBV29-1 - CSVEVVGGWSTEAFF TGCAGCGTTGAAGTTGTTGGGGGTTGGAGCACTGAAGCTTTCTTT
TRBJ2-7 - TRBV5-1 - CAIKGEVYEQYF TGCGCCATCAAGGGGGAGGTCTACGAGCAGTACTTC
TRBJ1-4 few TRBV25-1 TRBD1 CASSSAQGTAEKLFF TGTGCCAGCAGTTCCGCGCAGGGGACAGCTGAAAAACTGTTTTTT
TRBJ2-3 - TRBV6-1 - CASSVGADTQYF TGTGCCAGCAGTGTCGGGGCAGATACGCAGTATTTT
TRBJ2-7 - TRBV6-6 - CASSDTVREQYF TGTGCCAGCAGTGATACTGTGAGGGAGCAGTACTTC
TRBJ2-7 - TRBV20-1 - CSANRRGEQYF TGCAGTGCTAATAGGAGGGGAGAGCAGTACTTC
TRBJ2-1 - TRBV25-1 - CASSEDGQFF TGTGCCAGCAGTGAAGACGGGCAGTTCTTC
TRBJ1-2 - TRBV30 - CACTIGQTSFGYTF TGTGCCTGCACGATTGGTCAGACTTCGTTTGGCTACACCTTC
TRBJ2-3 - TRBV27 - CASSLGGTQYF TGTGCCAGCAGTTTAGGGGGAACGCAGTATTTT
TRBJ1-4 - TRBV4-1 - CASSQTLQGLVSKLFF TGCGCCAGCAGCCAGACCCTACAGGGATTGGTTAGCAAACTGTTTTTT
TRBJ2-5 - TRBV6-5 TRBD1 CASRNTGGKQETQYF TGTGCCAGCAGAAATACAGGGGGCAAACAAGAGACCCAGTACTTC
TRBJ2-4 - TRBV6-5 - CASSYSPGLLLF TGTGCCAGCAGTTACTCCCCGGGACTTCTTCTTTTC
TRBJ1-1 few TRBV25-1 - CASSEQGRTEAFF TGTGCCAGCAGTGAACAGGGGCGGACTGAAGCTTTCTTT
TRBJ2-3 - TRBV14 TRBD2 CASSQDTSGGATQYF TGTGCCAGCAGCCAAGATACGAGCGGGGGGGCCACGCAGTATTTT
TRBJ2-1 - TRBV14 - CASSLVGFMYNEQFF TGTGCCAGCAGCCTAGTAGGGTTTATGTACAATGAGCAGTTCTTC
TRBJ2-7 few TRBV29-1 - CSVAGGPYEQYF TGCAGCGTTGCAGGCGGTCCCTACGAGCAGTACTTC
TRBJ1-3 - TRBV29-1 - CSVEGWGHSGNTIYF TGCAGCGTTGAAGGGTGGGGGCACTCTGGAAACACCATATATTTT
TRBJ1-2 - TRBV6-1 - CASSGLPHSYGYTF TGTGCCAGCAGTGGTTTGCCACATTCTTATGGCTACACCTTC
TRBJ2-7 - TRBV29-1 TRBD1 CSAVIGTGGYEQYF TGCAGCGCCGTCATTGGGACAGGGGGCTACGAGCAGTACTTC
TRBJ1-2 - TRBV30 TRBD1 CAWSPAGTGDGYTF TGTGCCTGGAGTCCTGCCGGGACAGGAGATGGCTACACCTTC
TRBJ2-7 few TRBV30 - CAWSVSGLEQYF TGTGCCTGGAGTGTGTCTGGGCTCGAGCAGTACTTC
TRBJ1-2 - TRBV6-5 TRBD1 CASRQGASYGYTF TGTGCCAGCAGACAGGGGGCCAGCTATGGCTACACCTTC